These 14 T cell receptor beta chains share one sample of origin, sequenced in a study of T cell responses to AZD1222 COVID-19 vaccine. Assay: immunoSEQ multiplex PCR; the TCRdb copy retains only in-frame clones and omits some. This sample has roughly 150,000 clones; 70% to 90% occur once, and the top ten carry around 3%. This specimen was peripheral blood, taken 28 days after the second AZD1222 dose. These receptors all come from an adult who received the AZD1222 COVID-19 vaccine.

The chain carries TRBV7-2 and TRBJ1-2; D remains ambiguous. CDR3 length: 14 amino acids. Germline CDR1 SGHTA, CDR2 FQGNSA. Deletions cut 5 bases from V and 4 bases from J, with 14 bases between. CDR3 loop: CASSQRESGYGYTF. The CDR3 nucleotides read TGTGCCAGCAGCCAGAGGGAGAGCGGCTATGGCTACACCTTC.

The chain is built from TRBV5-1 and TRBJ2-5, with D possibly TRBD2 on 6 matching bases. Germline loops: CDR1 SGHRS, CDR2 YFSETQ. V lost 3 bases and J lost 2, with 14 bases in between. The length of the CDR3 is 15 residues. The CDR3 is CASSSRAGPQETQYF. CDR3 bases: TGCGCCAGCAGCTCTCGGGCGGGACCTCAAGAGACCCAGTACTTC.

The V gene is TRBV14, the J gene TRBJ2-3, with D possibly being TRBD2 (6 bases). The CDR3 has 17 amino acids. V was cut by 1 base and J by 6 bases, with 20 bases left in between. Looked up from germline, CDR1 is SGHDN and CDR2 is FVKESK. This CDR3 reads CASSQGGLADYSDTQYF. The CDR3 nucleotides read TGTGCCAGCAGCCAAGGAGGGTTGGCGGACTATAGTGATACGCAGTATTTT.

The CDR3 reads CASSPEGLGADGELFF. The CDR3, as DNA: TGTGCCAGCAGCCCCGAGGGGTTGGGGGCTGACGGGGAGCTGTTTTTT. The chain recombines TRBV11-1 with TRBJ2-2, with a tentative D call TRBD1 (6 bases). Germline V gene lookup returns CDR1 SGHAT and CDR2 FQDESV (reference sequence). The CDR3 totals 16 residues. V was trimmed by 5 bases and J by 7 bases, leaving 20 bases between them. The whole variable domain, remainder taken from reference TRBV11-1 and TRBJ2-2, is EAEVAQSPRYKITEKSQAVAFWCDPISGHATLYWYRQILGQGPELLVQFQDESVVDDSQLPKDRFSAERLKGVDSTLKIQPAELGDSAMYLCASSPEGLGADGELFFGEGSRLTVL.

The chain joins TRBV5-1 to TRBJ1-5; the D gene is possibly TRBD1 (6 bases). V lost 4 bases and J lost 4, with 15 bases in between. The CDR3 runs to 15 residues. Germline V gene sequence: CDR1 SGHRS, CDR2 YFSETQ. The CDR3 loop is CASSPAGQFNQPQHF. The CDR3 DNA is TGCGCCAGCAGCCCCGCTGGACAGTTTAATCAGCCCCAGCATTTT.

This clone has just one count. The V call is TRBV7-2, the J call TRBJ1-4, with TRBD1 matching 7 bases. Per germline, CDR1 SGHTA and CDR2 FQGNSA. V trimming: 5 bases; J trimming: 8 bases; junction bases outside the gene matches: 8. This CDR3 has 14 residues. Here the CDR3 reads CASSQPGGREKLFF. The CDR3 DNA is TGTGCCAGCAGCCAACCAGGGGGGCGGGAAAAACTGTTTTTT.

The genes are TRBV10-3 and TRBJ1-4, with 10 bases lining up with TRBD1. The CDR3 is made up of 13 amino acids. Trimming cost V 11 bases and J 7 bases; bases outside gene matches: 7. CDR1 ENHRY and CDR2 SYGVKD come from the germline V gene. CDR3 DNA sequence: TGTGCCGCAACCCGGGACAGGGGTGAAAAACTGTTTTTT. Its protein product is CAATRDRGEKLFF.

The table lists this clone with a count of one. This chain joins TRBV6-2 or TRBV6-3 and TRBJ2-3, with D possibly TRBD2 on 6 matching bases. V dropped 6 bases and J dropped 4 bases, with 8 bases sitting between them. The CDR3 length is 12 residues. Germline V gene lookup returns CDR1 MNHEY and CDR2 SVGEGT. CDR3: CASSGSSDTQYF. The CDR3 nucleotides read TGTGCCAGCAGCGGGAGTTCAGATACGCAGTATTTT.

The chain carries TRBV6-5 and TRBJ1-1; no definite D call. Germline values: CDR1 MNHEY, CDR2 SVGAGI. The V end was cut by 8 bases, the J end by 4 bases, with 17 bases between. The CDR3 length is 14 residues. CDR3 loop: CASLSYGDGTEAFF. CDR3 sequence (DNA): TGTGCCAGCCTGTCTTATGGGGATGGCACTGAAGCTTTCTTT.

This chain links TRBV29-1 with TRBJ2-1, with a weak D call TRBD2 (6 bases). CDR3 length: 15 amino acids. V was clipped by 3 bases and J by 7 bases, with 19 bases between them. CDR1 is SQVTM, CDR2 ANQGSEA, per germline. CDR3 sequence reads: CSVDPGRGVDNEQFF. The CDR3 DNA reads TGCAGCGTTGATCCGGGGCGGGGTGTTGATAATGAGCAGTTCTTC.

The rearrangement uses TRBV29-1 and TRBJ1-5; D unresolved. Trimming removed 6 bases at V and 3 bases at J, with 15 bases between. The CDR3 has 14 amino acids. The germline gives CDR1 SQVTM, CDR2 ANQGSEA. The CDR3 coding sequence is TGCAGCGTAGCCCTTGGCAGGTTCAATCAGCCCCAGCATTTT. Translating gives CSVALGRFNQPQHF.

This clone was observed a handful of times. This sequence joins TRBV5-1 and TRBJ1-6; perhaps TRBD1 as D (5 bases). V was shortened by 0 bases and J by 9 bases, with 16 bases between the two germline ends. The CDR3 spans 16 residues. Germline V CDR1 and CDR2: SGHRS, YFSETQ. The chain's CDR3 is CASSLEKQGSASPLHF. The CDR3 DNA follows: TGCGCCAGCAGCTTGGAGAAGCAGGGTAGTGCTTCACCCCTCCACTTT.

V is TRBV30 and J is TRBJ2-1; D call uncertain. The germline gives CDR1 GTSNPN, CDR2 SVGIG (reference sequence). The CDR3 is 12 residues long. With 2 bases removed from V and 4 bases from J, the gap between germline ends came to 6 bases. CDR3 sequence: CAWSQYYNEQFF. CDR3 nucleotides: TGTGCCTGGAGTCAATATTACAATGAGCAGTTCTTC. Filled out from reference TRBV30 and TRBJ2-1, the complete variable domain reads SQTIHQWPATLVQPVGSPLSLECTVEGTSNPNLYWYRQAAGRGLQLLFYSVGIGQISSEVPQNLSASRPQDRQFILSSKKLLLSDSGFYLCAWSQYYNEQFFGPGTRLTVL.

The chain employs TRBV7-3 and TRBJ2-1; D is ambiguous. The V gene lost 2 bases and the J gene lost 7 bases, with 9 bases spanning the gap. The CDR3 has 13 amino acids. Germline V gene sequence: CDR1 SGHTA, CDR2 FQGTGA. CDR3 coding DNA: TGTGCCAGCAGCTTAGGAGCGAGTAATGAGCAGTTCTTC. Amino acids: CASSLGASNEQFF. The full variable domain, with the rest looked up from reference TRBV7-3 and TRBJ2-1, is GAGVSQTPSNKVTEKGKYVELRCDPISGHTALYWYRQSLGQGPEFLIYFQGTGAADDSGLPNDRFFAVRPEGSVSTLKIQRTERGDSAVYLCASSLGASNEQFFGPGTRLTVL.